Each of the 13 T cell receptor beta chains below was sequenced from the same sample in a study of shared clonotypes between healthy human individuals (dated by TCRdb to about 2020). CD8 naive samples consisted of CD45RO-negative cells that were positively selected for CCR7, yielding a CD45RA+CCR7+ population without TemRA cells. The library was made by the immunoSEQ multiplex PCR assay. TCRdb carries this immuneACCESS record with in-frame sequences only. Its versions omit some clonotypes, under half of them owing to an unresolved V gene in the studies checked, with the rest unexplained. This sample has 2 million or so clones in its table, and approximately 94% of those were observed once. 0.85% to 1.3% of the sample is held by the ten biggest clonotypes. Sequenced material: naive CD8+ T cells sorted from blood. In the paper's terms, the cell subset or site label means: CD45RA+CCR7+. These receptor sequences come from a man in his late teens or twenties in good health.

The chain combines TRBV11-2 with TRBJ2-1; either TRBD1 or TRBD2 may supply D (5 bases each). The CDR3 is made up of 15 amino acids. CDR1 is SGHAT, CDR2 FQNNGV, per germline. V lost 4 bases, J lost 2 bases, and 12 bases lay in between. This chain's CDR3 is CASSWGSAPYNEQFF. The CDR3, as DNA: TGTGCCAGCAGCTGGGGGTCCGCCCCCTACAATGAGCAGTTCTTC.

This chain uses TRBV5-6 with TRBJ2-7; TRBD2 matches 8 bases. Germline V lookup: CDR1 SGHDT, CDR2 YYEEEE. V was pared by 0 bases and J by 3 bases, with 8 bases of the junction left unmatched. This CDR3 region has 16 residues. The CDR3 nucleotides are TGTGCCAGCAGCTTGGATCGAGCGGGAGATTACTACGAGCAGTACTTC. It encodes CASSLDRAGDYYEQYF.

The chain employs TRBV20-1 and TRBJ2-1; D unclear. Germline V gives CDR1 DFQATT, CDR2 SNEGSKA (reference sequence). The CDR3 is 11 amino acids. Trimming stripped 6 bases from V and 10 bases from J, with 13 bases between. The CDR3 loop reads CSAQHWGEQFF. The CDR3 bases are TGCAGTGCCCAGCATTGGGGAGAGCAGTTCTTC.

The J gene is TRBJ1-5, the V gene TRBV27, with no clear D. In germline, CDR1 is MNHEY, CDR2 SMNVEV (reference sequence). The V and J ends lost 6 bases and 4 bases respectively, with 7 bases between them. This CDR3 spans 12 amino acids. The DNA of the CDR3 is TGTGCCAGCAGCAACCTAAATCAGCCCCAGCATTTT. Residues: CASSNLNQPQHF.

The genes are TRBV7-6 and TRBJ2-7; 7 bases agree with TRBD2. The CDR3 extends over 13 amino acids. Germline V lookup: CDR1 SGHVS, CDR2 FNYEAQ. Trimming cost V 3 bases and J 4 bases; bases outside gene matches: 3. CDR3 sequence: CASSLEAGYEQYF. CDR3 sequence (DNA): TGTGCCAGCAGCTTGGAAGCGGGGTACGAGCAGTACTTC.

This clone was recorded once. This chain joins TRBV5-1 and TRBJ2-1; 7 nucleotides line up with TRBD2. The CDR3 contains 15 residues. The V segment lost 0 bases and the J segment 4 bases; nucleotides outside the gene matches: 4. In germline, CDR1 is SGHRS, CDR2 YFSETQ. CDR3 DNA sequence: TGCGCCAGCAGCTTGGCGGCTAGCGGATACAATGAGCAGTTCTTC. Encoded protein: CASSLAASGYNEQFF.

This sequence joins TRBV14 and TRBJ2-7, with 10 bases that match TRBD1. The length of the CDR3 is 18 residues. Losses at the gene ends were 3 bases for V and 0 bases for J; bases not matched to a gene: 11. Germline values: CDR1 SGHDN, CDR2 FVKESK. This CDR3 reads CASSHFAPDRGVSYEQYF. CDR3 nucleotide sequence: TGTGCCAGCAGCCATTTCGCCCCGGACAGGGGGGTCTCCTACGAGCAGTACTTC.

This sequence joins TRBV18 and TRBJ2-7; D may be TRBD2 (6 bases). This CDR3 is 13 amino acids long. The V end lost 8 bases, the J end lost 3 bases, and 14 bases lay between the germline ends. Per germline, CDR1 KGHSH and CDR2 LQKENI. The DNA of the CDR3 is TGTGCCAGCACATCGGGGGTCAACTACGAGCAGTACTTC. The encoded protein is CASTSGVNYEQYF. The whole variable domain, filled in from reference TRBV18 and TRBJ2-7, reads NAGVMQNPRHLVRRRGQEARLRCSPMKGHSHVYWYRQLPEEGLKFMVYLQKENIIDESGMPKERFSAEFPKEGPSILRIQQVVRGDSAAYFCASTSGVNYEQYFGPGTRLTVT.

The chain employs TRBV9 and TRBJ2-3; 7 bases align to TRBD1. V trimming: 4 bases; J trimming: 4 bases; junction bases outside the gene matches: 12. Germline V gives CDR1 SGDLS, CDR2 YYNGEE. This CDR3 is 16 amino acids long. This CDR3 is CASSHARDRAPDTQYF. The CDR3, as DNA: TGTGCCAGCAGCCATGCCCGTGACAGGGCCCCAGATACGCAGTATTTT.

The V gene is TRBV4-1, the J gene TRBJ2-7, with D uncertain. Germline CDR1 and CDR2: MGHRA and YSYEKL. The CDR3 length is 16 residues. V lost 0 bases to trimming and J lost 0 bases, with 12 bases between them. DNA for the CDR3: TGCGCCAGCAGCCAAGATTTGGGGATTCCCTCCTACGAGCAGTACTTC. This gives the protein CASSQDLGIPSYEQYF.

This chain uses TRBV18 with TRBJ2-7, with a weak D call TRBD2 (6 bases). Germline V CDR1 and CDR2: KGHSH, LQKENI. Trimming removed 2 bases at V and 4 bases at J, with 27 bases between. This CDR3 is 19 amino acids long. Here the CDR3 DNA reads TGTGCCAGCTCACCAGAGTCGGACGGGAGACCCTTTAGACCTTACGAGCAGTACTTC. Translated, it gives CASSPESDGRPFRPYEQYF.

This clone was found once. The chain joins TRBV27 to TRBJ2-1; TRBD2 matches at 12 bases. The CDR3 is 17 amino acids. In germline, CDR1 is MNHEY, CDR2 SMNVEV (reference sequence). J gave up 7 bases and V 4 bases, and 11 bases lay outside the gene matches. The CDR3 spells CASSSLAGGLGENEQFF. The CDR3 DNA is TGTGCCAGCAGTTCTCTAGCGGGAGGGCTCGGGGAAAATGAGCAGTTCTTC.

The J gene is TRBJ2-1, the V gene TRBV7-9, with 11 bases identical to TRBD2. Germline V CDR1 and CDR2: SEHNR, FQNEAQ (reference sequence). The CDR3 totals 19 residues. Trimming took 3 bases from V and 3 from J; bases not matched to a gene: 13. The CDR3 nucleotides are TGTGCCAGCAGCTTTCCAGGGAGAGAAGGGACTAGCGGCTACAATGAGCAGTTCTTC. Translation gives CASSFPGREGTSGYNEQFF. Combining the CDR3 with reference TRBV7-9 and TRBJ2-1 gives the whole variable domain DTGVSQNPRHKITKRGQNVTFRCDPISEHNRLYWYRQTLGQGPEFLTYFQNEAQLEKSRLLSDRFSAERPKGSFSTLEIQRTEQGDSAMYLCASSFPGREGTSGYNEQFFGPGTRLTVL.